This T cell receptor beta chain was found in a study of blood T cell repertoires in COVID-19. Background on the study: Sites in the United States, Italy and Spain provided acute and convalescent COVID-19 samples. PBMCs, B-cell-depleted T cells, or T cells provided the cDNA or gDNA that made up the material.

Original processing notes: Estimated nucleated cell counts came from reference gene primer amplification. TCRdb's copy holds only in-frame clones and misses some; the assay was immunoSEQ multiplex PCR. That table furnishes V, J and clone size, whereas the DNA furnished D and trimming. The sample shows fewer than 90,000 clones, roughly 89% of them seen only once. Trimming pared 3 bases from V and 7 bases from J, leaving 6 bases between. Per germline, CDR1 DFQATT and CDR2 SNEGSKA (reference sequence). The CDR3 contains 11 residues. The receptor was derived from a man aged 30 to 45 with acute or convalescent COVID-19. The chain has TRBV20-1 and TRBJ1-4; D not certain. The sequenced sample consisted of peripheral blood. The DNA for the CDR3 is TGCAGTGCTAGGGAGGGTGAAAAACTGTTTTTT. It codes for CSAREGEKLFF.